Listed here is a single T cell receptor (beta chain). What it recognizes is unknown. This sample was taken from a study of cytomegalovirus exposure and HLA in healthy donors. Findings and limits, study-wide: Immune exposure data for these donors was limited to CMV serostatus.

V was cut by 2 bases and J by 3 bases, with 20 bases left in between. This CDR3 is 18 amino acids long. Use of 60 Vbeta and 13 Jbeta primers characterized the PCR. Some clones are missing from TCRdb's copy, which holds only in-frame ones; the method was immunoSEQ multiplex PCR. This table has around 130,000 clones, approximately 80% appearing once. This receptor was identified in a woman between 18 and 29 years old in good health and CMV-seropositive. The source material was PBMCs. The gene calls are TRBV6-7 and TRBJ2-1; D perhaps matches TRBD1 (5 bases). TRBV6-7 is an ORF, and what it does is uncertain. The CDR3 bases are TGTGCCAGCAGTTACGACCCCCCGGGCCCAGGGCACTACAATGAGCAGTTCTTC. It specifies CASSYDPPGPGHYNEQFF.